These 25 T cell receptor delta chains came from one sample sequenced in a study of γδ T cells in repeated Plasmodium falciparum infection. TCRdb re-processed the multiplex PCR reads using CATT. This table holds tens of thousands of delta-chain clones, 1.7% found once. Bulk repertoires came from Vgamma9/Vdelta2+ or Vdelta2-negative gammadelta T cells flow-sorted from PBMC. Sample: gamma-delta T cells from blood. The receptors were sampled from a pool of human donors (malaria-infected and uninfected, not separated).

The sample holds a few counts of this clone. The mismatch at residue 4 between this DNA's translation and the TCRdb protein of a much larger clone likely reflects a read error; the protein shown is translated from the DNA. CDR3 DNA sequence: TGTGCCTGTAACTCCCGTACTACGGGCGGCTCCGATAAACTCATCTTT. Its protein product is CACNSRTTGGSDKLIF. The chain recombines TRDV2 with TRDJ1; D remains ambiguous. TCRdb carries no J gene annotation; the J gene was assigned here by matching the DNA with germline. Trimming took 6 bases from V and 3 from J, leaving 22 bases between them. This CDR3 spans 16 amino acids. Germline values: CDR1 GEAIGNYY, CDR2 EKD.

This clone occurred many times. With only one base between it and a far larger clone, this is likely a read error. Other nucleotide sequences in the sample specify the same CDR3. This rearrangement joins TRDV1 to TRDJ1; D gene uncertain. This CDR3 has 16 amino acids. Germline lookup yields CDR1 TSWWSYY and CDR2 QGS. Trimming cost V 3 bases and J 0 bases, with 14 bases left between them. For the CDR3, the DNA is TGTGCTCTTGGGGAGCTGCCCCCACCGTACACCGATAAACTCATCTTT. The encoded protein is CALGELPPPYTDKLIF.

About this clone itself: One base separates it from a far larger clone, so it is likely a read error. Other nucleotide sequences from this sample produce the same CDR3. This rearrangement joins TRDV3 to TRDJ1, with 10 bases aligning to TRDD3. CDR1 and CDR2 (germline): TVYSNPD, GDNSRS (reference sequence). Trimming took 1 base from V and 8 from J; bases not matched to a gene: 31. The CDR3 is 21 amino acids. This chain's CDR3 is CAFIARLFLVGGYIISDKLIF. CDR3 DNA: TGTGCCTTTATTGCCCGCCTATTCCTCGTTGGGGGATACATAATAAGCGACAAACTCATCTTT.

A note on this clone: The protein given by TCRdb reflects a much larger clone and differs at residue 12 from this DNA's translation, likely from a read error; the protein shown is the DNA's translation. The chain links TRDV1 to TRDJ1; 11 bases are a match to TRDD3. Here the J gene was assigned by germline matching of the DNA, as TCRdb has none. This CDR3 has 21 residues. The J segment lost 0 bases and the V segment lost 6 bases, leaving 21 bases of the junction unmatched. Per the germline V gene, CDR1 is TSWWSYY and CDR2 is QGS. The CDR3 nucleotides are TGTGCTCTTGGTGGAACCTGGGGGATACAAAACTATCTTTTATACACCGATAAACTCATCTTT. Its protein product is CALGGTWGIQNYLLYTDKLIF.

This clone was found many times. This clone may be a read error of a much larger clone one base away. J is TRDJ1 and V is TRDV1; either TRDD2 or TRDD3 may supply D (6 bases each). Germline V lookup: CDR1 TSWWSYY, CDR2 QGS. This CDR3 contains 15 residues. Trimming took 2 bases from V and 11 from J, leaving 21 bases between them. The CDR3 reads CALGEGLPGETRLIF. The CDR3 nucleotides are TGTGCTCTTGGGGAAGGCCTTCCGGGGGAGACTCGGCTCATCTTT.

As for this clone: TCRdb assigns this DNA the protein of a much larger clone, which departs from its translation at residue 8; this likely reflects a read error, and the protein shown comes from translating the DNA. The rearrangement links TRDV1 to TRDJ1, with 8 nucleotides matching TRDD3. Germline values: CDR1 TSWWSYY, CDR2 QGS. This CDR3 has 20 amino acids. With V trimmed by 1 base and J by 4 bases, 20 bases remained unmatched. This CDR3 reads CALGEQGPYGVLGGGDKLIF. The DNA of the CDR3 is TGTGCTCTTGGGGAACAAGGACCTTACGGCGTACTGGGGGGAGGCGATAAACTCATCTTT.

In this sample, this clone turned up a few times. TCRdb's listed protein matches a much larger clone and diverges from this DNA's translation at residue 7, likely through a read error; the protein shown comes from the DNA. The chain recombines TRDV1 with TRDJ1, with TRDD3 matching over 9 bases. The CDR3 runs to 20 residues. Trimming cost V 0 bases and J 2 bases; bases outside gene matches: 16. CDR1 and CDR2 from the germline V gene are TSWWSYY and QGS. The CDR3 loop reads CALGELEATRGDTRTDKLIF. Here the CDR3 DNA reads TGTGCTCTTGGGGAACTGGAGGCTACACGCGGGGATACGCGTACCGATAAACTCATCTTT.

This clone has only a few counts. TCRdb records a much larger clone's protein for this DNA, with a difference at residue 14 that likely arises from a read error; the protein given is the translation of the DNA. This sequence joins TRDV3 and TRDJ1, with D possibly TRDD3 on 5 matching bases. Germline CDR1 is TVYSNPD and CDR2 is GDNSRS (reference sequence). Deletions cut 2 bases from V and 3 bases from J, with 31 bases between. This CDR3 contains 19 residues. Here the CDR3 reads CAFLGVSLVGPKTADKLIF. Here the CDR3 DNA reads TGTGCCTTTCTTGGTGTCTCCTTGGTGGGGCCCAAAACCGCCGATAAACTCATCTTT.

This clone was observed a handful of times. TCRdb attributes to this sequence the protein of a much larger clone, which differs from the DNA translation at residue 14; a read error is likely, and the protein displayed is translated from the DNA. This chain uses TRDV1 with TRDJ2, with D perhaps assigned TRDD2 or TRDD3 (5 bases each). The CDR3 totals 17 residues. Germline values: CDR1 TSWWSYY, CDR2 QGS. This chain's CDR3 is CALGERSYPGLTARLFF. The CDR3 region has the DNA TGTGCTCTTGGGGAACGGTCCTATCCTGGGTTGACAGCACGACTCTTCTTT.

Remarks on this clone: The TCRdb protein, from a much larger clone, departs from this DNA's translation at residue 14, likely by read error; the protein shown derives from the DNA. The chain is built from TRDV1 and TRDJ1; D may be TRDD2 or TRDD3 (5 bases each). Germline matching of the DNA provided the J gene here, since TCRdb leaves it blank. This CDR3 contains 21 residues. Germline-derived CDR1 and CDR2 are TSWWSYY and QGS. V was pared by 1 base and J by 10 bases, with 37 bases between. This CDR3 is CALGERERLHSNGEELPGLIF. The CDR3, as DNA: TGTGCTCTTGGGGAACGAGAGCGCCTACATTCGAACGGGGAGGAACTGCCCGGACTCATCTTT.

This clone was seen ten or more times. TCRdb has a much larger clone's protein, which differs at residue 5 from the translation of this DNA, likely because of a read error; what is shown is the protein translated from the DNA. This sequence joins TRDV2 and TRDJ3; D perhaps matches TRDD3 (5 bases). Germline-derived CDR1 and CDR2 are GEAIGNYY and EKD. CDR3 length: 18 amino acids. V shed 3 bases and J shed 1 base, with 15 bases lying between them. The CDR3 DNA is TGTGCCTGTGACGCCGCTGGGAGTTCTTCCTGGGACACCCGACAGATGTTTTTC. Its protein product is CACDAAGSSSWDTRQMFF.

This clone showed up many times. This sequence joins TRDV3 and TRDJ1; 10 bases are shared with TRDD3. Unmatched junction bases numbered 15, after V lost 2 bases and J lost 0 bases. The length of the CDR3 is 18 residues. The germline V gene has CDR1 TVYSNPD and CDR2 GDNSRS (reference sequence). As DNA, the CDR3 is TGTGCCTTTCCAATACTGGGGGATGACCCGGGGTACACCGATAAACTCATCTTT. This gives the protein CAFPILGDDPGYTDKLIF.

This clone appeared a few times. A far larger clone is one nucleotide away, so this likely arose from a read error. Other DNA sequences in the sample encode the same CDR3. The chain is built from TRDV2 and TRDJ1; 10 bases are shared with TRDD3. Germline assignment: CDR1 GEAIGNYY and CDR2 EKD. The trim removed 0 bases at V and 5 bases at J, leaving 17 bases unmatched. This CDR3 has 19 amino acids. The CDR3 DNA follows: TGTGCCTGTGACACCGCGGGTGTATTGGGGGATACAGTAAGAGATAAACTCATCTTT. This translates into CACDTAGVLGDTVRDKLIF.

A remark on this clone: Only one base separates this from a far larger clonotype, so it likely reflects a read error. This specimen includes other DNA sequences encoding the same CDR3. The rearrangement links TRDV2 to TRDJ1, with 7 bases matching TRDD3. Germline CDR1 and CDR2: GEAIGNYY and EKD. The CDR3 has 19 residues. The V gene end was trimmed by 2 bases and the J gene end by 2 bases; junction bases not matched to a gene: 19. The CDR3 region is CACDMVLGPEKEYTDKLIF. The CDR3 region has the DNA TGTGCCTGTGACATGGTACTGGGGCCAGAGAAAGAGTATACCGATAAACTCATCTTT.

This clone was detected only a few times. Its ends do not fully match the called genes, so a read error is possible. The chain has TRDV1 and TRDJ1; 7 bases agree with TRDD3. CDR1 and CDR2 (germline): TSWWSYY, QGS. The CDR3 length is 18 residues. In DNA, the CDR3 is TGCGCTTGGGGAATACGACTACTGGGGATAGGGAAGTCCGATAAACTCATCTTT. Translating gives CAWGIRLLGIGKSDKLIF.

This clone was observed at least ten times. TCRdb's protein for this DNA is that of a much larger clone and differs from the translation at residue 22, likely a read error; the protein shown is the DNA translation. This rearrangement joins TRDV2 to TRDJ1, with 8 bases lining up with TRDD3. Matching the DNA to germline supplied the J gene, which TCRdb does not give. The CDR3 runs to 29 residues. The V gene's germline CDR1 is GEAIGNYY and CDR2 EKD. J lost 0 bases, V lost 3 bases, and 47 bases had no gene match. For the CDR3, the DNA is TGTGCCTGTGACCCTGCCTTCCGGCCCAATGGAGTAGAGCCCTTACTGGGGGCCGACGCTGACCCATACACCGATAAACTCATCTTT. It is translated as CACDPAFRPNGVEPLLGADADPYTDKLIF.

As concerns this clone: A read error is likely here: a far larger clone is one base away. Other DNA sequences in this sample translate to the same CDR3. The chain is built from TRDV1 and TRDJ1, with TRDD3 identical over 9 bases. CDR3 size: 22 residues. Germline V CDR1 and CDR2: TSWWSYY, QGS. J lost 0 bases, V lost 0 bases, and 20 bases had no gene match. The CDR3 DNA reads TGTGCTCTTGGGGAACTAAGCTACAACGTCTTGCTGGGGGATGCTTACACCGATAAACTCATCTTT. Translation: CALGELSYNVLLGDAYTDKLIF.

A V gene of TRDV1 was called, but no J gene was assigned; whether TRDD3, the table's D call, matches the DNA was not checked. The CDR3 runs 16 residues. The germline V gene has CDR1 TSWWSYY and CDR2 QGS. This CDR3 reads CALGELKNSVNLIAFF. CDR3 in DNA: TGTGCTCTTGGGGAACTTAAAAACTCCGTTAATTTAATAGCCTTCTTC.

Ten or more counts support this clone. For this DNA, TCRdb reports the protein of a much larger clone, which diverges at residue 6, most likely from a read error; the protein presented here is translated directly from the DNA. The chain is built from TRDV2 and TRDJ1; 8 nucleotides line up with TRDD3. The CDR3 runs to 17 residues. With 0 bases clipped from V and 2 bases from J, the junction kept 10 bases outside the gene matches. Per germline, CDR1 GEAIGNYY and CDR2 EKD. CDR3 sequence (DNA): TGTGCCTGTGACACCGGGAGGGGATACTTTCGGACCGATAAACTCATCTTT. This sequence encodes CACDTGRGYFRTDKLIF.

This clone was observed a few times. A read error likely explains why the TCRdb protein, taken from a much larger clone, differs from this DNA's translation at residue 5; the protein shown is translated from the DNA. This chain uses TRDV1 with TRDJ1, with D uncertain. As TCRdb names no J gene, one was assigned here on the basis of a DNA match to germline. This CDR3 has 18 amino acids. V gave up 5 bases and J gave up 1 base, with 23 bases separating them. CDR1 is TSWWSYY, CDR2 QGS, per germline. The CDR3 sequence: CALGYTSVHTYITDKLIF. As DNA, the CDR3 is TGTGCTCTTGGGTACACCTCCGTACATACTTATATCACCGATAAACTCATCTTT.

Concerning this clone: The protein held in TCRdb is that of a much larger clone and does not match this DNA's translation at residue 16, likely because of a read error; the protein shown is translated from the DNA. The chain uses TRDV1 and TRDJ1; 9 nucleotides line up with TRDD3. CDR1 is TSWWSYY, CDR2 QGS, per germline. The CDR3 consists of 24 residues. Trimming at V came to 2 bases and at J to 4 bases, leaving 32 bases not matched to a gene. The CDR3 is CALGEVLKKVHWGTRSFNIDKLIF. As DNA, the CDR3 is TGTGCTCTTGGGGAAGTCCTCAAGAAAGTACACTGGGGGACACGATCGTTTAACATCGATAAACTCATCTTT.

This clone was recorded at least ten times. The protein TCRdb lists belongs to a much larger clone and differs from this DNA's translation at residue 5, which points to a read error; the protein shown is made from the DNA. This chain links TRDV1 with TRDJ1; possibly TRDD3 for D (6 bases). CDR1 is TSWWSYY and CDR2 is QGS in the germline V gene. The CDR3 contains 20 residues. V was cut by 4 bases and J by 0 bases, with 27 bases left in between. CDR3: CALGGQVGWGSYSYTDKLIF. The CDR3 bases are TGTGCTCTTGGGGGACAAGTCGGTTGGGGGTCATACTCATACACCGATAAACTCATCTTT.

Remarks on this clone: This likely reflects a read error, since a far larger clone is one base away. This sample also contains other DNA sequences that code for the same CDR3. The CDR3 nucleotides are TGTGCTCTTGGGGAACCCTACCCCGGGATCCAGTACACCGACAAACTCATCTTT. Encoded protein: CALGEPYPGIQYTDKLIF. The chain uses TRDV1 and TRDJ1; D is perhaps TRDD2 or TRDD3 (5 bases each). CDR1 and CDR2 (germline): TSWWSYY, QGS. The CDR3 contains 18 residues.

This clone was recorded a few times. The protein given by TCRdb reflects a much larger clone and differs at residue 22 from this DNA's translation, likely from a read error; the protein shown is the DNA's translation. The V gene call is TRDV1, and the J gene call is absent; TRDD3, the table's D call, lacks a check against the DNA. Germline V lookup: CDR1 TSWWSYY, CDR2 QGS. This CDR3 is built from 24 residues. The CDR3 reads CALGVCSYATRNWGITGFTDKPIF. The CDR3 nucleotides read TGTGCTCTTGGGGTTTGTTCCTACGCTACGAGAAACTGGGGGATAACAGGATTCACCGATAAACCCATCTTT.

Notes on this clone: TCRdb's protein, taken from a much larger clone, differs from this DNA's translation at residue 5, likely owing to a read error; the protein displayed comes from the DNA. This chain joins TRDV2 and TRDJ1, with TRDD3 matching 10 bases. The CDR3 is 13 residues long. CDR1 is GEAIGNYY and CDR2 is EKD in the germline V gene. V dropped 4 bases and J dropped 8; count of bases not matched to a gene: 6. The CDR3 sequence: CACDGGIRGKLIF. The CDR3 DNA reads as TGTGCCTGTGATGGGGGGATACGCGGGAAACTCATCTTT.